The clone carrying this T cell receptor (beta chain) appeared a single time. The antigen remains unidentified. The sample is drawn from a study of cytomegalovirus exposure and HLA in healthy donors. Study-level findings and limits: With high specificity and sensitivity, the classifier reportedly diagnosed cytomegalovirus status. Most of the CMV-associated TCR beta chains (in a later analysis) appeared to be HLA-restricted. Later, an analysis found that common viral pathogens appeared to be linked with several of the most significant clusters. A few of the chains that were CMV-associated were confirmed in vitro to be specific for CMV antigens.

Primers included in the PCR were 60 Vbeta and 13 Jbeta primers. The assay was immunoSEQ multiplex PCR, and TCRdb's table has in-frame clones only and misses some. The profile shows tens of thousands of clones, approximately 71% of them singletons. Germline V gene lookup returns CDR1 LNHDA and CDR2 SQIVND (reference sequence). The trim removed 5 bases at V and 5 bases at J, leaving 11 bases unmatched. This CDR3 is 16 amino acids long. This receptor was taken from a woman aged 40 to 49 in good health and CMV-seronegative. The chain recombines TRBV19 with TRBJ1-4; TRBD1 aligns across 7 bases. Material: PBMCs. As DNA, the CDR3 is TGTGCCAGTAGTCCAGTCTCGGGACAGCAAAATGAAAAACTGTTTTTT. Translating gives CASSPVSGQQNEKLFF.